Listed here are 18 T cell receptor beta chains from one sample, sequenced in a study of cytomegalovirus exposure and HLA in healthy donors. The PCR made use of 60 Vbeta and 13 Jbeta primers. Clones were read by immunoSEQ multiplex PCR, and TCRdb kept only the in-frame ones, dropping some. This table has 180,000 or so clones, 70% to 90% appearing once. Sequencing input: PBMCs. All receptors come from a woman aged 25 to 39 in good health and CMV-seronegative.

The chain couples TRBV20-1 to TRBJ2-7; D remains unclear. The CDR3 is 10 amino acids. CDR1 and CDR2 from the germline V gene are DFQATT and SNEGSKA (reference sequence). Trimming stripped 1 base from V and 8 bases from J, with 6 bases between. CDR3 nucleotides: TGCAGTGCTAGAGTGGAGAAGCAGTACTTC. This translates into CSARVEKQYF.

The chain employs TRBV2 and TRBJ1-1, with D tentatively TRBD1 (5 bases). Germline V gene sequence: CDR1 SNHLY, CDR2 FYNNEI. The CDR3 sequence is 13 residues long. V was clipped by 2 bases and J by 4 bases, with 8 bases between them. CDR3 sequence (DNA): TGTGCCAGCAGTGAATGGGGGGGCACTGAAGCTTTCTTT. Amino acid sequence: CASSEWGGTEAFF.

The rearrangement links TRBV10-2 to TRBJ2-7, with a weak D call TRBD1 (5 bases). Looked up from germline, CDR1 is WSHSY and CDR2 is SAAADI. V was cut by 5 bases and J by 2 bases, with 13 bases left in between. The CDR3 loop spans 14 amino acids. The CDR3 nucleotides read TGCGCCAGCAGTCCAAGCAGACAGACCTACGAGCAGTACTTC. Amino acid sequence: CASSPSRQTYEQYF.

The chain is built from TRBV2 and TRBJ2-5, with a weak D call TRBD2 (6 bases). In germline, CDR1 is SNHLY, CDR2 FYNNEI. This CDR3 has 13 amino acids. Trimming shortened V by 10 bases and J by 4 bases, and 16 bases separated the two germline ends. The CDR3 is CATHGGRGETQYF. CDR3 DNA sequence: TGTGCCACCCACGGGGGACGGGGAGAGACCCAGTACTTC.

The chain joins TRBV28 to TRBJ1-5, with D maybe TRBD1 (5 bases). Trimming pared 7 bases from V and 6 bases from J, leaving 13 bases between. The CDR3 spans 13 residues. Germline CDR1 is MDHEN and CDR2 is SYDVKM. CDR3 protein: CASNPTGGQPQHF. The CDR3 DNA reads as TGTGCCAGCAACCCGACGGGGGGTCAGCCCCAGCATTTT.

This chain joins TRBV5-5 and TRBJ2-5; 7 bases map to TRBD2. Per germline, CDR1 SGHKS and CDR2 YYEKEE (reference sequence). Trimming removed 2 bases from V and 5 bases from J; junction bases left unmatched: 6. There are 14 residues in the CDR3. The CDR3 DNA sequence: TGTGCCAGCAGCTTATCGGGAGGTGGGGAGACCCAGTACTTC. It is translated as CASSLSGGGETQYF.

This chain links TRBV5-5 with TRBJ2-1, with D hard to call. The germline gives CDR1 SGHKS, CDR2 YYEKEE (reference sequence). This CDR3 comprises 14 residues. Trimming pared 1 base from V and 1 base from J, leaving 6 bases between. As DNA, the CDR3 is TGTGCCAGCAGCTTGCCCGGGTCCTACAATGAGCAGTTCTTC. This gives the protein CASSLPGSYNEQFF.

V is TRBV28 and J is TRBJ2-7, with a weak D call TRBD1 (6 bases). Trimming shortened V by 6 bases and J by 5 bases, and 17 bases separated the two germline ends. The CDR3 sequence is 14 residues long. Per germline, CDR1 MDHEN and CDR2 SYDVKM. The CDR3 sequence: CASRTSGEPNEQYF. The CDR3 DNA is TGTGCCAGCAGAACCTCAGGGGAGCCCAACGAGCAGTACTTC.

This clone appeared a single time. The rearrangement uses TRBV4-2 and TRBJ2-1; possibly TRBD1 for D (6 bases). CDR1 is LGHNA and CDR2 is YNFKEQ in the germline V gene. V lost 4 bases, J lost 2 bases, and 12 bases lay in between. The CDR3 sequence is 15 residues long. The DNA for the CDR3 is TGTGCCAGCAGCCGCAACAGGGATCCCTACAATGAGCAGTTCTTC. Translation gives CASSRNRDPYNEQFF.

There are a few counts of this clone. CDR3: CASSSLAGAVNEQFF. CDR3 nucleotide sequence: TGTGCCAGCAGTTCTTTAGCGGGAGCGGTCAATGAGCAGTTCTTC. This chain links TRBV28 with TRBJ2-1, with 9 bases fitting TRBD2. The junction had 7 bases not matched to a gene; V was cut back by 4 bases and J by 6 bases. The CDR3 covers 15 residues. Germline V CDR1 and CDR2: MDHEN, SYDVKM.

This clone is a singleton in its sample. V is TRBV28 and J is TRBJ2-7; weak D call: TRBD2 (6 bases). The CDR3 totals 14 residues. Germline V gene sequence: CDR1 MDHEN, CDR2 SYDVKM. Trimming cost V 2 bases and J 0 bases, with 8 bases left between them. The CDR3 coding sequence is TGTGCCAGCAGTTTAGACGGGAGCTCCTACGAGCAGTACTTC. Encoded protein: CASSLDGSSYEQYF.

V usage is TRBV7-6 and J usage is TRBJ2-1; 9 positions match TRBD2. V gave up 5 bases and J gave up 7 bases; unmatched junction bases: 9. From germline, CDR1 is SGHVS and CDR2 FNYEAQ. The CDR3 totals 15 residues. The CDR3 sequence: CASSDILAGVNEQFF. In DNA form, the CDR3 reads TGTGCCAGCAGCGACATATTAGCGGGAGTAAATGAGCAGTTCTTC.

V is TRBV10-3 and J is TRBJ2-3, with 12 positions matching TRBD2. The CDR3 consists of 16 residues. The V gene's germline CDR1 is ENHRY and CDR2 SYGVKD. The V and J ends lost 3 bases and 1 base, in that order; junction bases with no gene match: 2. CDR3 coding DNA: TGTGCCATCAGTGACAGACTAGCGGGAGGCACAGATACGCAGTATTTT. Translation gives CAISDRLAGGTDTQYF.

The genes are TRBV5-1 and TRBJ2-5; no firm D call. Trimming stripped 0 bases from V and 1 base from J, with 10 bases between. This CDR3 contains 15 residues. From germline, CDR1 is SGHRS and CDR2 YFSETQ. The CDR3 DNA follows: TGCGCCAGCAGCTTGGGTTCTCCGGGCCAAGAGACCCAGTACTTC. This gives the protein CASSLGSPGQETQYF.

Only one count was recorded for this clone. The rearrangement uses TRBV27 and TRBJ2-1; D possibly corresponds to TRBD2 (6 bases). Germline V gives CDR1 MNHEY, CDR2 SMNVEV (reference sequence). Trimming took off 0 bases at V and 4 bases at J, with 13 bases between the two ends. The CDR3 is 16 residues long. In DNA form, the CDR3 reads TGTGCCAGCAGTTTATCTGGCGGGGTCTTATACAATGAGCAGTTCTTC. This codes for CASSLSGGVLYNEQFF.

The gene calls are TRBV5-6 and TRBJ2-5; no reliable D call. From germline, CDR1 is SGHDT and CDR2 YYEEEE. The CDR3 is 15 amino acids. V was trimmed by 0 bases and J by 5 bases, leaving 14 bases between them. CDR3 in DNA: TGTGCCAGCAGCTTGGTTGCGGCCCGCCGGGAGACCCAGTACTTC. Its translation is CASSLVAARRETQYF.

Turning to this clone: This same CDR3 is encoded by further DNA sequences in the sample. The chain employs TRBV4-1 and TRBJ2-7; D is perhaps TRBD1 (5 bases). The germline V gene encodes CDR1 MGHRA and CDR2 YSYEKL. V was shortened by 0 bases and J by 4 bases, with 19 bases between the two germline ends. The CDR3 consists of 17 residues. CDR3 bases: TGCGCCAGCAGCCAAGAAGCCCTGGCCCAGGGTCTATACGAGCAGTACTTC. The encoded protein is CASSQEALAQGLYEQYF.

This rearrangement joins TRBV6-5 to TRBJ1-2; TRBD1 agrees at 7 bases. The germline gives CDR1 MNHEY, CDR2 SVGAGI. The CDR3 runs to 13 residues. V dropped 6 bases and J dropped 5; count of bases not matched to a gene: 6. CDR3: CASSPGGFYGYTF. The CDR3, as DNA: TGTGCCAGCAGCCCAGGGGGATTTTATGGCTACACCTTC.